This T cell receptor (beta chain) was documented in a study of human T cells and chemical hapten exposure. Turning to the study itself: The patients, most of them female, presented with alopecia areata, totalis or universalis.

Single cDNA molecules in the library carried unique molecular identifiers attached during preparation. Using its own MiXCR run on the RACE reads, TCRdb lists one record per CDR3 protein. The sample consists of about 64,000 distinct CDR3 sequences, about 10% of them appearing once. Trimming left V 5 bases short and J 1 base short, with 14 bases between. The CDR3 has 15 residues. The germline gives CDR1 MNHEY, CDR2 SVGAGI. Time point meaning: patch test 3, about 24 weeks after DPC sensitization. Sample treatment: therapeutic diphenylcyclopropenone sensitization with weekly scalp DPC. This clonotype showed up many times.

This chain connects TRBV6-5 to TRBJ1-1; D is ambiguous. The TCR comes from a woman aged 25 to 45 with alopecia areata. Some clones in this sample may be carry-over from other donors' samples. Material: whole blood, obtained in connection with sensitization to the hapten diphenylcyclopropenone (DPC). CDR3 sequence reads: CASSNTPVGNTEAFF. CDR3 bases: TGTGCCAGCAGTAACACCCCCGTCGGGAACACTGAAGCTTTCTTT.